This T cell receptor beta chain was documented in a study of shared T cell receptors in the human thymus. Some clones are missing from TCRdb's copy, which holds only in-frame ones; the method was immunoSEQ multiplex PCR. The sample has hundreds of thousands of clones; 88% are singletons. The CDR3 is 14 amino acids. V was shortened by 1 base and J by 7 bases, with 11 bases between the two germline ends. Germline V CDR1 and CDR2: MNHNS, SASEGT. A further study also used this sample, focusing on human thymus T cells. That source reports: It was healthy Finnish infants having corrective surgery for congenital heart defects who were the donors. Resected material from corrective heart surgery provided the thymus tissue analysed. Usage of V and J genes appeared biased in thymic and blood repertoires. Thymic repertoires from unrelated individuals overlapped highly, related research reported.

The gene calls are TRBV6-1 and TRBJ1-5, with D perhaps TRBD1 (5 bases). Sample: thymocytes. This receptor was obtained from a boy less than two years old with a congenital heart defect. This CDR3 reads CASSEDRQRQPQHF. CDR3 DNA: TGTGCCAGCAGTGAAGACAGGCAGCGACAGCCCCAGCATTTT.